What follows are 2 T cell receptor beta chains derived from one specimen sequenced in a study of blood T cell repertoires in COVID-19. Method: immunoSEQ multiplex PCR; TCRdb's copy keeps in-frame clones and lacks some. The table lists 200,000 to 250,000 clones, around 86% of them singletons. Specimen: PBMCs or T cells enriched from blood (not recorded which). The source is a woman aged 40-49 years with acute COVID-19.

This chain joins TRBV7-6 and TRBJ1-5; 10 bases map to TRBD1. Per germline, CDR1 SGHVS and CDR2 FNYEAQ. The CDR3 consists of 17 residues. V dropped 5 bases and J dropped 4; count of bases not matched to a gene: 11. CDR3 sequence reads: CASSRMRGQGNNQPQHF. The CDR3 DNA reads TGTGCCAGCAGCCGAATGAGGGGACAGGGGAATAATCAGCCCCAGCATTTT.

This clone occurred once. This sequence joins TRBV3-1 (or the pseudogene TRBV3-2) and TRBJ1-2, with 9 bases identical to TRBD1. CDR3 length: 15 amino acids. With V trimmed by 0 bases and J by 5 bases, 4 bases remained unmatched. The germline V gene has CDR1 LGHDT and CDR2 YNNKEL (reference sequence). The CDR3 DNA sequence: TGTGCCAGCAGCCAAGAAGGACAGGGGATGTATGGCTACACCTTC. Translating gives CASSQEGQGMYGYTF.